This T cell receptor beta chain was identified in a study of T cells in Graves' hyperthyroidism and ophthalmopathy. Researchers amplified the TCR beta CDR3 regions from RNA transcripts. Researchers ran a first-round RT-PCR on the TCR CDR3 using the HTBI primer set. In TCRdb, the multiplex PCR reads were re-called with MiXCR into one record per CDR3 protein. The sample gives about 840,000 distinct CDR3 sequences, more than 30% of which show up once; about 9% is in the top ten. Trimming pared 5 bases from V and 10 bases from J, leaving 14 bases between. The germline CDR1 and CDR2 sequences are LNHDA and SQIVND (reference sequence). This CDR3 has 12 residues. The study enrolled patients aged 18 to 65 with newly diagnosed hyperthyroidism of under 2 months' duration. Diagnosis rested on symptoms, serum thyroxine and TRAb, thyroid ultrasound, and orbital computed tomography.

The sample was blood. The chain is built from TRBV19 and TRBJ1-1; a weak D match, TRBD1 (5 bases). The sequence derives from a young man with Graves' hyperthyroidism. The CDR3 spells CASSPHTGGAFF. The CDR3 region has the DNA TGTGCCAGTAGTCCCCATACAGGTGGAGCTTTCTTT. Full variable domain (missing parts from reference TRBV19 and TRBJ1-1): DGGITQSPKYLFRKEGQNVTLSCEQNLNHDAMYWYRQDPGQGLRLIYYSQIVNDFQKGDIAEGYSVSREKKESFPLTVTSAQKNPTAFYLCASSPHTGGAFFGQGTRLTVV.